The count of the clone carrying this T cell receptor beta chain is one. The antigen is unknown. This record belongs to a study of cytomegalovirus exposure and HLA in healthy donors. General study findings and limits: A few of the chains that were CMV-associated were confirmed in vitro to be specific for CMV antigens. In a later analysis, CMV-associated beta chains were mostly HLA-associated, it appeared. Several top significant clusters appeared, in a later analysis, to be linked to common viral pathogens.

Samples came from healthy bone marrow donors. 13 Jbeta primers and 60 Vbeta primers were used for the PCR. Some clones are missing from TCRdb's copy, which holds only in-frame ones; the method was immunoSEQ multiplex PCR. The top ten clones hold 3% to 4.5% of a sample with 100,000 to 150,000 clones, 72% of them seen once. This clonotype originated in a man aged 25-40 years in good health and CMV-seronegative. Sequenced: PBMCs.

The CDR3 DNA is TGTGCCAGCACGGGAGGGGCAGACTACACTGAAGCTTTCTTT. Protein product: CASTGGADYTEAFF. The rearrangement links TRBV6-1 to TRBJ1-1; D might be TRBD1 (5 bases). The CDR3 has 14 residues. V lost 7 bases, J lost 3 bases, and 15 bases lay in between. The germline gives CDR1 MNHNS, CDR2 SASEGT.